This record looks at one T cell receptor beta chain sequence and its context. The antigen is unknown. The CDR3 length is 16 residues. V lost 3 bases and J lost 1; bases outside the gene matches: 7. Germline lookup yields CDR1 MDHEN and CDR2 SYDVKM. This specimen comes from a study of T cells in localized non-small cell lung cancer. Overall study findings and caveats: Uninvolved adjacent lung showed the highest T cell clonality, exceeding tumor. With higher T cell density in blood came longer overall survival.

Only in-frame clones appear in the TCRdb table, and some are missing; sequencing was by immunoSEQ multiplex PCR. This table has about 48,000 clones, 70% to 80% appearing once. This clonotype was sampled from a man aged 40 to 69 with stage I squamous cell lung carcinoma. The input for sequencing was peripheral blood, taken before any cancer treatment. V and J are TRBV28 and TRBJ2-7; TRBD2 agrees at 9 bases. This CDR3 reads CASSLASGVLSYEQYF. In nucleotides, the CDR3 is TGTGCCAGCAGTTTGGCTAGCGGGGTTTTGTCCTACGAGCAGTACTTC.